This T cell receptor beta chain was documented in a study of regulatory T cells in long-lasting Graves disease. Library construction for TCR beta used iRepertoire HTBI primers and Arm-PCR of CDR3 regions. TCRdb re-derived calls from the multiplex PCR reads in MiXCR, one entry per CDR3 protein. The sample lists approximately 440,000 distinct CDR3 sequences, around 16% occurring once. This clonotype was seen more than once but under ten times. Time point noted: newly diagnosed GD, antithyroid drugs for less than 3 months. Researchers made the TCR library from RNA that was extracted from PBMCs. Germline loops: CDR1 ENHRY, CDR2 SYGVKD. Unmatched junction bases numbered 2, after V lost 1 base and J lost 6 bases. The CDR3 runs to 15 residues. The sample was also reused in another study, on T cells in Graves' hyperthyroidism and ophthalmopathy.

This chain joins TRBV10-3 and TRBJ2-1, with 11 nucleotides matching TRBD2. This receptor was taken from a middle-aged man with Graves disease. The material sequenced was peripheral blood mononuclear cells (PBMCs), taken at new diagnosis, from a patient treated with antithyroid drugs. CDR3 sequence (DNA): TGTGCCATCAGTGAGTGGCTAGCGGGGGGCAATGAGCAGTTCTTC. Translation: CAISEWLAGGNEQFF.